A selection of T cell receptor beta chains follows, all from one sample in a study of blood T cell repertoires in COVID-19. Clones were read by immunoSEQ multiplex PCR, and TCRdb kept only the in-frame ones, dropping some. This table has a few hundred thousand clones, 87% appearing once. Sequencing used peripheral blood. Every receptor here comes from a woman younger than 35 who had recovered from COVID-19. Each CDR3 is given with its conserved first and last residue. A D gene is named only where the DNA matches it firmly. Rows give clone size only sometimes, using once, few, many, or a class for an expanded clone.

j_gene,len,v_gene,abundance,d_gene,CDR3nt,CDR3aa
TRBJ1-4,15,TRBV5-1,-,TRBD1,TGCGCCAGCAGCCCCGGGACAGGGTCCTCTGAAAAACTGTTTTTT,CASSPGTGSSEKLFF
TRBJ2-2,15,TRBV19,-,TRBD2,TGTGCCAGTAGATGGAGCGGGAGGGTTCCCGGGGAGCTGTTTTTT,CASRWSGRVPGELFF
TRBJ2-3,16,TRBV11-2,-,TRBD2,TGTGCCAGCAGCCCCCGACTAGCGGGAGTATCAGATACGCAGTATTTT,CASSPRLAGVSDTQYF
TRBJ2-3,14,TRBV3-1/TRBV3-2,-,-,TGTGCCAGCAGCCAAAGCGGAGAGGGTGGTACGCAGTATTTT,CASSQSGEGGTQYF
TRBJ1-1,14,TRBV2,-,-,TGTGCCGTCTCAAAGGGGATGATGAACACTGAAGCTTTCTTT,CAVSKGMMNTEAFF
TRBJ2-1,17,TRBV4-3,once,-,TGCGCCAGCAGCCAAGACTTGAAGAGCCAAACCTACAATGAGCAGTTCTTC,CASSQDLKSQTYNEQFF
TRBJ1-3,15,TRBV18,-,-,TGTGCCAGCTCCTCTCGACTTGTCTCTGGAAACACCATATATTTT,CASSSRLVSGNTIYF
TRBJ2-7,14,TRBV5-1,-,TRBD1,TGCGCCAGCAGCTACGGGACAGGCCACTACGAGCAGTACTTC,CASSYGTGHYEQYF
TRBJ1-1,14,TRBV19,-,TRBD1,TGTGCCAGTAGTGTGACAGGGGTAAGGACTGAAGCTTTCTTT,CASSVTGVRTEAFF
TRBJ2-7,13,TRBV9,-,-,TGTGCCAGCAGCCCGTCTACGGGGTACGAGCAGTACTTC,CASSPSTGYEQYF
TRBJ1-1,13,TRBV6-2/TRBV6-3,-,TRBD1,TGTGCCAGCAGTTACAAGACAGGGATTAAAGCTTTCTTT,CASSYKTGIKAFF
TRBJ2-7,13,TRBV7-9,-,-,TGTGCCAGCAGCTTAGATAGTTTCTACGAGCAGTACTTC,CASSLDSFYEQYF
TRBJ1-5,13,TRBV19,-,-,TGTGCCAGTAGTGTCGTGTTTGATCAGCCCCAGCATTTT,CASSVVFDQPQHF
TRBJ2-7,15,TRBV13,once,TRBD2,TGTGCCAGCAGCCCAAATCGGGGGGTTTCCTACGAGCAGTACTTC,CASSPNRGVSYEQYF
TRBJ1-6,15,TRBV25-1,-,TRBD1,TGTGCCAGCAGGCATTCCGGGACAGGGAATTCACCCCTCCACTTT,CASRHSGTGNSPLHF
TRBJ1-1,17,TRBV11-2,-,TRBD1,TGTGCCAGCAGCTCCCCCGGGACAGGGCAGGAGAGAACTGAAGCTTTCTTT,CASSSPGTGQERTEAFF
TRBJ2-1,16,TRBV9,few,TRBD2,TGTGCCAGCAGCGGAGCGGGAGGGAGCTCCTACAATGAGCAGTTCTTC,CASSGAGGSSYNEQFF
TRBJ2-3,15,TRBV7-2,-,-,TGTGCCAGCAGCTTAAAGCCCAGACACACAGATACGCAGTATTTT,CASSLKPRHTDTQYF
TRBJ2-7,12,TRBV7-9,-,-,TGTGCCAGCAGCCCCAGCTCGGGCGAGCAGTACTTC,CASSPSSGEQYF
TRBJ2-7,17,TRBV4-2,-,TRBD1,TGTGCCAGCAGCCCCCAACTCGCCGGGACAGTCCCCTCCGAGCAGTACTTC,CASSPQLAGTVPSEQYF
TRBJ1-1,14,TRBV19,-,TRBD1,TGTGCCAGTAGTACGCAGGACAGGGCCCCTGAAGCTTTCTTT,CASSTQDRAPEAFF
TRBJ2-4,16,TRBV5-4,-,TRBD1,TGTGCCAGCAGCCCCGGACAGGGGTATGCCAAAAACATTCAGTACTTC,CASSPGQGYAKNIQYF
TRBJ1-2,11,TRBV29-1,few,-,TGCAGCGTTGAAATGGAGGATGGCTACACCTTC,CSVEMEDGYTF
TRBJ2-6,15,TRBV11-1,-,-,TGTGCCAGCAGCCCGCGGGGATCTGGGGCCAACGTCCTGACTTTC,CASSPRGSGANVLTF
TRBJ1-2,14,TRBV7-2,-,-,TGTGCCAGCAGCCGCGGACAGCCCCATCTTGGCTACACCTTC,CASSRGQPHLGYTF
TRBJ1-1,16,TRBV19,-,-,TGTGCCAGTAGTATCTTAGGCGACAGGATGAACACTGAAGCTTTCTTT,CASSILGDRMNTEAFF
TRBJ1-2,14,TRBV27,-,TRBD1,TGTGCCAGCAGTTTTCGGCAGGGGGCGACGGGCTACACCTTC,CASSFRQGATGYTF
TRBJ2-1,15,TRBV6-2/TRBV6-3,-,-,TGTGCCAGCAGTTACCTGGGGGCGAACTACAATGAGCAGTTCTTC,CASSYLGANYNEQFF
TRBJ1-1,16,TRBV18,-,TRBD1,TGTGCCAGCTCAACTGGGACAGGGGGGACTCGTACTGAAGCTTTCTTT,CASSTGTGGTRTEAFF
TRBJ1-3,15,TRBV5-1,-,-,TGCGCCAGCAGCCCCCAGACAGTCTCTGGAAACACCATATATTTT,CASSPQTVSGNTIYF
TRBJ2-7,13,TRBV6-5,-,-,TGTGCCAGCAGTCCTCGGGAATCCTACGAGCAGTACTTC,CASSPRESYEQYF
TRBJ1-3,13,TRBV6-5,-,-,TGTGCCAGCTCCTCGGGGGCTGGAAACACCATATATTTT,CASSSGAGNTIYF
TRBJ1-1,15,TRBV11-1,-,-,TGTGCCAGCAGCAGACTTTCCGGGGGGCTCACTGAAGCTTTCTTT,CASSRLSGGLTEAFF
TRBJ2-5,15,TRBV27,-,-,TGTGCCAGCAGTTTAGTGGGAGAAGGGTTGGAGACCCAGTACTTC,CASSLVGEGLETQYF
TRBJ1-1,16,TRBV5-6,-,TRBD1,TGTGCCAGCAGCTTGTCCGGGACAGGGGTTCGCACTGAAGCTTTCTTT,CASSLSGTGVRTEAFF
TRBJ1-1,15,TRBV20-1,-,-,TGCAGTGCTAGTGGGGGACACTTCATGAACACTGAAGCTTTCTTT,CSASGGHFMNTEAFF
TRBJ2-3,17,TRBV19,-,TRBD2,TGTGCCAGTAGTTTATATCAACTAGCGGGAGGTACAGATACGCAGTATTTT,CASSLYQLAGGTDTQYF
TRBJ1-1,13,TRBV4-1,-,-,TGCGCCAGCAGCCAAGACTGGGGCTCTGAAGCTTTCTTT,CASSQDWGSEAFF
TRBJ1-6,15,TRBV4-1,-,TRBD1,TGCGCCAGCAGCCAAGATGGGACAGGGGATTCACCCCTCCACTTT,CASSQDGTGDSPLHF
TRBJ2-3,14,TRBV5-4,-,TRBD2,TGTGCCAGCTTTGGTGGCGGGAGTACAGATACGCAGTATTTT,CASFGGGSTDTQYF
TRBJ2-7,17,TRBV7-9,-,TRBD1,TGTGCCAGCAGCTCAACAACCACAGGGGGCCAGTCCTACGAGCAGTACTTC,CASSSTTTGGQSYEQYF
TRBJ1-5,14,TRBV28,few,-,TGTGCCAGCAGAAACGGGGGTTGGAATCAGCCCCAGCATTTT,CASRNGGWNQPQHF
TRBJ2-3,15,TRBV7-9,-,-,TGTGCCAGCAGCCTTCCAGGGCCTAGCACAGATACGCAGTATTTT,CASSLPGPSTDTQYF
TRBJ2-7,16,TRBV11-2,-,TRBD1,TGTGCCAGCAGCTCGACGTGGGGACAGCGTCCCTACGAGCAGTACTTC,CASSSTWGQRPYEQYF
TRBJ2-5,16,TRBV11-2,-,TRBD2,TGTGCCAGCAGCTTCGGGACTAGCAGGAATGTGGAGACCCAGTACTTC,CASSFGTSRNVETQYF